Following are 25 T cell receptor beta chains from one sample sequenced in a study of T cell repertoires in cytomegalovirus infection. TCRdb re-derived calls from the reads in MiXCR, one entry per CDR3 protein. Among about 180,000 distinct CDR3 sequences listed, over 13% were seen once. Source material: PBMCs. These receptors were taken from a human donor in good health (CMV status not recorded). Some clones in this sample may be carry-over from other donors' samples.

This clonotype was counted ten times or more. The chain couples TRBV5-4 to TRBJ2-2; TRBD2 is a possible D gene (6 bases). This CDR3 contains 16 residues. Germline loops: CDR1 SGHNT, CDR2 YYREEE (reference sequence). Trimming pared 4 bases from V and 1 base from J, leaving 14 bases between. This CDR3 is CASSPGKRVNTGELFF. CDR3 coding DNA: TGTGCCAGCAGCCCTGGGAAGCGGGTGAACACCGGGGAGCTGTTTTTT.

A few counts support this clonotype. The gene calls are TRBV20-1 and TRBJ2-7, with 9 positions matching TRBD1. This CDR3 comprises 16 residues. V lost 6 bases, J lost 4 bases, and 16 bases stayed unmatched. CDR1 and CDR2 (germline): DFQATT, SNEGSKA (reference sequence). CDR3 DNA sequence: TGCAGTGCAGCTTTCTACCCCCGGGACAGGGTTTACGAGCAGTACTTC. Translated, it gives CSAAFYPRDRVYEQYF.

In nucleotides, the CDR3 is TGCAGCGTTGGGTCTGGGCGTGGGCCCTACAATGAGCAGTTCTTC. This encodes CSVGSGRGPYNEQFF. V is TRBV29-1 and J is TRBJ2-1; D is uncertain. This CDR3 is 15 amino acids long. Germline CDR1 reads SQVTM; CDR2 reads ANQGSEA. V was cut by 4 bases and J by 2 bases, with 15 bases left in between.

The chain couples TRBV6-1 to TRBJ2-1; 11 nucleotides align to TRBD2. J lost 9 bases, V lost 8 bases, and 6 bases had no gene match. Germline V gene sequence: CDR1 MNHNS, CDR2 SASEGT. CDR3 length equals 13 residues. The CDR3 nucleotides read TGTGCCAGCTCGACTAGCGGGATAGGTGAGCAGTTCTTC. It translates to CASSTSGIGEQFF.

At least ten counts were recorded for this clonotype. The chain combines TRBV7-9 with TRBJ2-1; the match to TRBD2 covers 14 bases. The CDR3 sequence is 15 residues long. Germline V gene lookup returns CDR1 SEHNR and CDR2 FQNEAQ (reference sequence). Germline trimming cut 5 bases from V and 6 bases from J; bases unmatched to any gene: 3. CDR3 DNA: TGTGCCAGCAGCCGGACTAGCGGGAGGATCAATGAGCAGTTCTTC. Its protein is CASSRTSGRINEQFF.

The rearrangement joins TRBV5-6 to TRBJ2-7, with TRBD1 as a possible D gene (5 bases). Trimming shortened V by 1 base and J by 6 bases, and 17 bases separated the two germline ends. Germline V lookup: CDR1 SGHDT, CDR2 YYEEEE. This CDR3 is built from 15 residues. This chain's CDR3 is CASSLNSSPGLEQYF. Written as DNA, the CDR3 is TGTGCCAGCAGCTTGAACTCGTCTCCAGGGCTCGAGCAGTACTTC.

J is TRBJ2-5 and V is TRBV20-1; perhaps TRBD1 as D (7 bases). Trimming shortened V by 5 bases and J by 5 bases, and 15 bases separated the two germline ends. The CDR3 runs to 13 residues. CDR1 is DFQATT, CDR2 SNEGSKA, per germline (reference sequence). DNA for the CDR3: TGCAGTGCTTTAGACAGGGACTGGGAGACCCAGTACTTC. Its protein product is CSALDRDWETQYF.

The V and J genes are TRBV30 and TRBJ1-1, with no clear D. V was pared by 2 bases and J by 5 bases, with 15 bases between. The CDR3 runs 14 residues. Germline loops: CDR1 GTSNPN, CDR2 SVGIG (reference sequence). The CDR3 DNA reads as TGTGCCTGGAGTTCCAAAGTAGGAGGGACTGAAGCTTTCTTT. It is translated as CAWSSKVGGTEAFF.

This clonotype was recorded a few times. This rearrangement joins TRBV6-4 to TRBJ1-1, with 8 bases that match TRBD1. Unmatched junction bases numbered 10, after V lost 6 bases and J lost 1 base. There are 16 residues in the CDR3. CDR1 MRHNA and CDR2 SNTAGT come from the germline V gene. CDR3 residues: CASRHTTGQGNTEAFF. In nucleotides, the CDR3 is TGTGCCAGCAGACACACAACTGGACAGGGGAACACTGAAGCTTTCTTT.

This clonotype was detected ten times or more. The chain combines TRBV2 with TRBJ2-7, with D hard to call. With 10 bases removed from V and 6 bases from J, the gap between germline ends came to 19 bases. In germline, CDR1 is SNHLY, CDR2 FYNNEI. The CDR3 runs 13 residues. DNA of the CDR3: TGTGCCACCATGAACGGTTATTCTTTCGAGCAGTACTTC. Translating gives CATMNGYSFEQYF.

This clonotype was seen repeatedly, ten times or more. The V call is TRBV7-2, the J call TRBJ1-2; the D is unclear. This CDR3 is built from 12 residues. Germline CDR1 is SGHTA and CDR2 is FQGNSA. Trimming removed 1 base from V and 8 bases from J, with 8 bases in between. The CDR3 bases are TGTGCCAGCAGCTTAGGGGTTGGGGGCTACACCTTC. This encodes CASSLGVGGYTF.

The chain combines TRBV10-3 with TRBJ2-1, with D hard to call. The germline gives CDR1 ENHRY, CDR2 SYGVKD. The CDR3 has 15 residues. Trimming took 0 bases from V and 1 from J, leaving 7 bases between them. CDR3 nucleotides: TGTGCCATCAGTGAGTCCGGAAGTTCCTACAATGAGCAGTTCTTC. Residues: CAISESGSSYNEQFF.

The CDR3 sequence: CSVNFSKGRADTQYF. The CDR3 bases are TGCAGCGTTAATTTCTCAAAGGGAAGGGCAGATACGCAGTATTTT. The chain employs TRBV29-1 and TRBJ2-3; D not resolved. Trimming removed 5 bases at V and 4 bases at J, with 19 bases between. Germline V gives CDR1 SQVTM, CDR2 ANQGSEA. The CDR3 has 15 amino acids.

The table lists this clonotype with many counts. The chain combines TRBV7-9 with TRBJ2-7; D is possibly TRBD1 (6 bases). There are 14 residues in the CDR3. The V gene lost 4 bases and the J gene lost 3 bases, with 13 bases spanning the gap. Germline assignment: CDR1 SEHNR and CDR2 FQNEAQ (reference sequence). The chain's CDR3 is CASSSGTLVYEQYF. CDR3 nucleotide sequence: TGTGCCAGCAGCTCAGGGACATTAGTCTACGAGCAGTACTTC.

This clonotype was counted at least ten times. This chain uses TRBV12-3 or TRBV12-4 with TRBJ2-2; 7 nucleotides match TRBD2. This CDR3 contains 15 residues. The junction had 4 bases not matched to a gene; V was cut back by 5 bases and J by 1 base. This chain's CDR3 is CASSPGLRNTGELFF. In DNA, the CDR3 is TGTGCCAGCAGTCCGGGACTAAGGAACACCGGGGAGCTGTTTTTT.

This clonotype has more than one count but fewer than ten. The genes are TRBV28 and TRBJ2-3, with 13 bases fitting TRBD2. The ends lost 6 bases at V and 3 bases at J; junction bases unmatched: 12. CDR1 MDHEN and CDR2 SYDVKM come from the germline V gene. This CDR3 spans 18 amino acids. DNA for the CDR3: TGTGCCAGCAGCCCCACTAGCGGGAGGGCCCATGGTACAGATACGCAGTATTTT. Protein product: CASSPTSGRAHGTDTQYF.

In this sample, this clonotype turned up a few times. CDR3 nucleotide sequence: TGCAGTGCTAGAGATCGGACAGGGTTAAGTTCACCCCTCCACTTT. It translates to CSARDRTGLSSPLHF. The chain combines TRBV20-1 with TRBJ1-6; 8 bases are shared with TRBD1. This CDR3 is built from 15 residues. V lost 0 bases to trimming and J lost 9 bases; unmatched junction nucleotides: 7. Germline CDR1 and CDR2: DFQATT and SNEGSKA (reference sequence).

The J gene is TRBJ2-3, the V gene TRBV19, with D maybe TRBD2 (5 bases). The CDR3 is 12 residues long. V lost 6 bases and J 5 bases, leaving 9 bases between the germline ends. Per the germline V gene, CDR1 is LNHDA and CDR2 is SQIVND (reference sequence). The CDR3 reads CASRLSGDTQYF. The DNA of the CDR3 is TGTGCCAGTAGATTGAGCGGAGATACGCAGTATTTT.

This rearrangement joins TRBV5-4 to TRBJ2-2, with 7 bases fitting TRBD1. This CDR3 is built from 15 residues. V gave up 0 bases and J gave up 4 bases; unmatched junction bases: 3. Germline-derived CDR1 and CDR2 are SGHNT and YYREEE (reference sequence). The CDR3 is CASSLETGITGELFF. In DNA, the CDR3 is TGTGCCAGCAGCTTGGAGACAGGGATCACCGGGGAGCTGTTTTTT.

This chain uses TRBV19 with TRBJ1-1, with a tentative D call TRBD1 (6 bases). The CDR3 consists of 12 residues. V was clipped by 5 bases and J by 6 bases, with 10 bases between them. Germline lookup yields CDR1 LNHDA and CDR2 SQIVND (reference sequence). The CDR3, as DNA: TGTGCCAGTAGTGCTTCAGGGGCTGAAGCTTTCTTT. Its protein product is CASSASGAEAFF.

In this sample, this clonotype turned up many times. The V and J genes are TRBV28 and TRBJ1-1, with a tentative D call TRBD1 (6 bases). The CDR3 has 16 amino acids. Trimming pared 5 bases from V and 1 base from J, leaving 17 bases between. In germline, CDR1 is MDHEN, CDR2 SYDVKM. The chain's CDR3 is CASSPLPGQKNTEAFF. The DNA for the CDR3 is TGTGCCAGCAGTCCCTTACCGGGACAAAAGAACACTGAAGCTTTCTTT.

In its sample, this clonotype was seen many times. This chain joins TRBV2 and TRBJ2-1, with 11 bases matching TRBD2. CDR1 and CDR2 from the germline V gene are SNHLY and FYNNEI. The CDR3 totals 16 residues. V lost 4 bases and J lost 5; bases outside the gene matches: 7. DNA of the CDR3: TGTGCCAGCAGTGGCGTAGCGGGAGGGCCGCACAATGAGCAGTTCTTC. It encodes CASSGVAGGPHNEQFF.

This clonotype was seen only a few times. CDR3 amino acids: CASSEPQGSYNEQFF. In nucleotides, the CDR3 is TGTGCCAGCAGTGAACCCCAGGGCTCCTACAATGAGCAGTTCTTC. This sequence joins TRBV6-1 and TRBJ2-1; possible D gene TRBD1, 5 bases. V lost 2 bases and J lost 0, with 8 bases in between. This CDR3 comprises 15 residues. Per germline, CDR1 MNHNS and CDR2 SASEGT.

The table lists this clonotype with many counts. The chain's CDR3 is CASSLKMYEQYF. The CDR3 DNA follows: TGTGCCAGCAGCTTGAAAATGTATGAGCAGTACTTC. The chain recombines TRBV7-2 with TRBJ2-7; D remains unclear. The CDR3 totals 12 residues. Germline V gene lookup returns CDR1 SGHTA and CDR2 FQGNSA. V lost 3 bases, J lost 7 bases, and 10 bases lay in between.

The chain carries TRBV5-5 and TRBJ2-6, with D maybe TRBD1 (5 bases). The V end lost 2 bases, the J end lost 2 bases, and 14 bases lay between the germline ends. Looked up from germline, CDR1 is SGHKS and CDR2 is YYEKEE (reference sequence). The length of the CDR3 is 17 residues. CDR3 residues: CASSFPGMRPGANVLTF. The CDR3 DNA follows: TGTGCCAGCAGCTTCCCAGGGATGAGACCTGGGGCCAACGTCCTGACTTTC.